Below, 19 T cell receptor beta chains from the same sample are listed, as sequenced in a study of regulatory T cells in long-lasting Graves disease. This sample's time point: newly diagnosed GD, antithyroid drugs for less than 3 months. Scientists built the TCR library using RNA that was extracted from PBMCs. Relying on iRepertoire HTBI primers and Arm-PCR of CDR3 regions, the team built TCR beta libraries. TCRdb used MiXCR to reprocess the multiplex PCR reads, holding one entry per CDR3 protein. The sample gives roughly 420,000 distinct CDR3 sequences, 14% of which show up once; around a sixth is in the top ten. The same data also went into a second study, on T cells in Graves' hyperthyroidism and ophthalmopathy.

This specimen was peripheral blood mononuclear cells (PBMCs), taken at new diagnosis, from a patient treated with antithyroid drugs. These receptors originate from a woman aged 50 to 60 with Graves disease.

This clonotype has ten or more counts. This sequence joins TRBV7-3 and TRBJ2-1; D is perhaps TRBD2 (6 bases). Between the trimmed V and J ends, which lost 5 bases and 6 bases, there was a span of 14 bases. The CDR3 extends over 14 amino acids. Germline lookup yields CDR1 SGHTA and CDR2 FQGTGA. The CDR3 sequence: CASSISGKINEQFF. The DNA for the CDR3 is TGTGCCAGCAGCATTAGCGGAAAAATCAATGAGCAGTTCTTC.

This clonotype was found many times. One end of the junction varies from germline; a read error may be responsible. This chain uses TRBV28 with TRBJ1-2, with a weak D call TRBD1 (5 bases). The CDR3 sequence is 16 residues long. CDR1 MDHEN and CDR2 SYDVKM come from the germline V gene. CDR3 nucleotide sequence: TGTGCTAGCAAGTTGTCCTCAGGCCGCCCTGGGGCTGGCTACACCTTC. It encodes CASKLSSGRPGAGYTF.

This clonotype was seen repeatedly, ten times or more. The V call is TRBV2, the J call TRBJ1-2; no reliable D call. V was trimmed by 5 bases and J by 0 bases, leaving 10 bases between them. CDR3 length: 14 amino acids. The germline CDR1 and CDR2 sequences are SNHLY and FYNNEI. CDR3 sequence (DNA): TGTGCCAGCAGTCTAGGAGTAGCTAACTATGGCTACACCTTC. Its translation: CASSLGVANYGYTF.

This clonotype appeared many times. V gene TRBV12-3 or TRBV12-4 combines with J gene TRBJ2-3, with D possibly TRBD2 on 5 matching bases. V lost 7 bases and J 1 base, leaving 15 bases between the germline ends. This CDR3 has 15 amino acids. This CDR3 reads CASTLGPEGTDTQYF. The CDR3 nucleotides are TGTGCCAGCACACTTGGGCCGGAGGGCACAGATACGCAGTATTTT.

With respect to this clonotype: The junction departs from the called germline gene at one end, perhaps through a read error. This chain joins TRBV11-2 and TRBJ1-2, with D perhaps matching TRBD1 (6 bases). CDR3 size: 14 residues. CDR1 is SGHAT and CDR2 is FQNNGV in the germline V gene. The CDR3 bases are TGTGCCAGCAGCTTAGATCCTACAGGGAATGGCTACATCTTC. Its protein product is CASSLDPTGNGYIF.

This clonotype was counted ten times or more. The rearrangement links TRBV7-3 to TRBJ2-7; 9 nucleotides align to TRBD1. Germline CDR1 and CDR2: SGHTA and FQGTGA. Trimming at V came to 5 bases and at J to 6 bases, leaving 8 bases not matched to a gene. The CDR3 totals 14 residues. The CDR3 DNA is TGTGCCAGCAGCCCCGGACAGGGGCCGCTCGAGCAGTACTTC. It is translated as CASSPGQGPLEQYF.

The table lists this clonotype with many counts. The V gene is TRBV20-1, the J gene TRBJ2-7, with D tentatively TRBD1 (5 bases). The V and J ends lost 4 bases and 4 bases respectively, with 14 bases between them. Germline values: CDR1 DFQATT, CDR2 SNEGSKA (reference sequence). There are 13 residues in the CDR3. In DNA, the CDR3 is TGCAGTGCTAACAGGCCCTCGGGTTACGAGCAGTACTTC. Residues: CSANRPSGYEQYF.

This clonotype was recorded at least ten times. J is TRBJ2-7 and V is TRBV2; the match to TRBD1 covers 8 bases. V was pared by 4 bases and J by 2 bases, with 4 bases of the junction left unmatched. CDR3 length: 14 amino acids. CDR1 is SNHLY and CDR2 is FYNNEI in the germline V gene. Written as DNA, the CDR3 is TGTGCCAGCAGTGGTGTGACAGGGGCCTACGAGCAGTACTTC. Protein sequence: CASSGVTGAYEQYF.

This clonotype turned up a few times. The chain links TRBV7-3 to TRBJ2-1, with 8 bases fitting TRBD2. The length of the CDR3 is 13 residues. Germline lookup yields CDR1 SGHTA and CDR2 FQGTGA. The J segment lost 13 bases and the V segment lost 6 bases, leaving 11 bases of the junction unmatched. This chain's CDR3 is CASSFDAGGRQFF. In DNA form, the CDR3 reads TGTGCCAGCAGTTTCGACGCGGGAGGCCGTCAGTTCTTC.

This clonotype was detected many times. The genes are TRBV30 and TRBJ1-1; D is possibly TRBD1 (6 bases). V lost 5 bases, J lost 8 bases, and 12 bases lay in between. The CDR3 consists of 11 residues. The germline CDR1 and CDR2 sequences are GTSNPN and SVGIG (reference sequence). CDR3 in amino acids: CAWRDTGEAFF. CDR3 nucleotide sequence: TGTGCCTGGCGGGACACCGGCGAAGCTTTCTTT.

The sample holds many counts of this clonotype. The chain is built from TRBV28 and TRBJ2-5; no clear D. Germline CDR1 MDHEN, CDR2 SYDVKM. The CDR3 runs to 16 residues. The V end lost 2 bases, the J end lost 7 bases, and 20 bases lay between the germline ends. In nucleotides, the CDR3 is TGTGCCAGCAGTTTAGGGCCCCCCGGCAGTAAGATGACCCAGTACTTC. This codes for CASSLGPPGSKMTQYF.

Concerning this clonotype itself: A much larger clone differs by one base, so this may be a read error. CDR3 sequence (DNA): TGTGCCAGCCAAGGACAGGGGTTTATTGAAAAACTGTTTTTT. Amino acids: CASQGQGFIEKLFF. The chain couples TRBV28 to TRBJ1-4; 9 nucleotides line up with TRBD1. The ends lost 8 bases at V and 7 bases at J; junction bases unmatched: 8. This CDR3 region has 14 residues. In germline, CDR1 is MDHEN, CDR2 SYDVKM.

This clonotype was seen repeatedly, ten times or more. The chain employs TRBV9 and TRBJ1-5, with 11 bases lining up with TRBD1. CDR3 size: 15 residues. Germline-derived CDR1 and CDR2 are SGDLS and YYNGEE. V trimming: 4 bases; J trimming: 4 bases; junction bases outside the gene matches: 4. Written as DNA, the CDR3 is TGTGCCAGCAGCTTGGGACAGGGGGAAAATCAGCCCCAGCATTTT. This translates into CASSLGQGENQPQHF.

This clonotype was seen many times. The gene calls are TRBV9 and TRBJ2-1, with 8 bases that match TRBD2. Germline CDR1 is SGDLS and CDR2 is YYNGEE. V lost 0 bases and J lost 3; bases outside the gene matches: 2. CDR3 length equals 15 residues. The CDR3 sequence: CASSVESGSYNEQFF. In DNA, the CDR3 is TGTGCCAGCAGCGTAGAGAGCGGGAGCTACAATGAGCAGTTCTTC. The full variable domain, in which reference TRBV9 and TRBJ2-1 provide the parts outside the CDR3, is DSGVTQTPKHLITATGQRVTLRCSPRSGDLSVYWYQQSLDQGLQFLIQYYNGEERAKGNILERFSAQQFPDLHSELNLSSLELGDSALYFCASSVESGSYNEQFFGPGTRLTVL.

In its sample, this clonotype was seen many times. The CDR3 sequence: CSAREVLAGEEYTGELFF. In nucleotides, the CDR3 is TGCAGTGCTAGAGAGGTGCTAGCGGGAGAGGAGTACACCGGGGAGCTGTTTTTT. This chain joins TRBV20-1 and TRBJ2-2, with TRBD2 matching over 10 bases. V gave up 0 bases and J gave up 3 bases; unmatched junction bases: 10. The germline CDR1 and CDR2 sequences are DFQATT and SNEGSKA (reference sequence). The CDR3 runs to 18 residues.

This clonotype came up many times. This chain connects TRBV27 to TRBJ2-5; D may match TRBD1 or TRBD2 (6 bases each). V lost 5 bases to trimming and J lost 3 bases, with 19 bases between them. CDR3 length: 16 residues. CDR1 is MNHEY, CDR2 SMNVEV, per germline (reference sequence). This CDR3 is CASSRGLGPVKETQYF. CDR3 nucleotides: TGTGCCAGCAGTCGGGGGCTCGGCCCCGTAAAAGAGACCCAGTACTTC.

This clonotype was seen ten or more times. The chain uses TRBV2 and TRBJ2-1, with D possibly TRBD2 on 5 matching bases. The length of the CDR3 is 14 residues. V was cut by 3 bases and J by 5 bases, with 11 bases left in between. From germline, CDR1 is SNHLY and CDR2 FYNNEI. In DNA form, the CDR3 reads TGTGCCAGCAGTGAGACGAGGGCCAACAATGAGCAGTTCTTC. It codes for CASSETRANNEQFF.

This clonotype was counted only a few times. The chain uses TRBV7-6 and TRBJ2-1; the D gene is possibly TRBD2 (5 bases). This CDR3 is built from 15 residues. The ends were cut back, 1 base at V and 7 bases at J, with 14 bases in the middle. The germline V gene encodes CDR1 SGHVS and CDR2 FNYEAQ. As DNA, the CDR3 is TGTGCCAGCAGCTTAGGAATAGCGTCTTATAATGAGCAGTTCTTC. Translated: CASSLGIASYNEQFF. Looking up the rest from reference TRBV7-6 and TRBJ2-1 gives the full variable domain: GAGVSQSPRYKVTKRGQDVALRCDPISGHVSLYWYRQALGQGPEFLTYFNYEAQQDKSGLPNDRFSAERPEGSISTLTIQRTEQRDSAMYRCASSLGIASYNEQFFGPGTRLTVL.

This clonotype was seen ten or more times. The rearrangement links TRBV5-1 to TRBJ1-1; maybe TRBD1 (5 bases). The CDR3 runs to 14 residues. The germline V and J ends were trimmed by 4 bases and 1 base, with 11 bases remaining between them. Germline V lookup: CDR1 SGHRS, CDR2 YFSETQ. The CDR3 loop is CASSRQSSNTEAFF. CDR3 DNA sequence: TGCGCCAGCAGCCGACAGAGTTCGAACACTGAAGCTTTCTTT. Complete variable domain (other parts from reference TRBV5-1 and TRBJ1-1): KAGVTQTPRYLIKTRGQQVTLSCSPISGHRSVSWYQQTPGQGLQFLFEYFSETQRNKGNFPGRFSGRQFSNSRSEMNVSTLELGDSALYLCASSRQSSNTEAFFGQGTRLTVV.